The source of this T cell receptor beta chain is a study of cytomegalovirus exposure and HLA in healthy donors. Findings and caveats of the study: Most TCRs appeared rarely, but some public TCRs recurred in many donors. It was found in a later analysis that first-cohort TCR clusters tended to co-occur in the 100 to 150 validation repertoires. Three CMV-associated chains proved CMV antigen-specific in vitro.

Regarding this clone: As yet, its antigen is unknown.

Sequencing was performed with immunoSEQ multiplex PCR; in TCRdb, only in-frame clones are kept and a portion is missing. The table lists roughly 50,000 clones, 90% to 95% of them singletons, with under 2% in the top ten. After removal of 1 base from V and 7 bases from J, the junction contained 8 bases not matched to a gene. Germline CDR1 is MGHRA and CDR2 is YSYEKL. The CDR3 runs 17 residues. V gene TRBV4-1 combines with J gene TRBJ2-5, with TRBD2 matching over 14 bases. This receptor was taken from a woman between 18 and 29 years old in good health and CMV-seropositive. The sample was PBMCs. DNA of the CDR3: TGCGCCAGCAGCCAAGTAGGACTAGCGGGGGGTGAGGGGACCCAGTACTTC. Translation gives CASSQVGLAGGEGTQYF.